Sequencing of this T cell receptor (beta chain) was carried out in a study of radiotherapy plus CTLA-4 blockade in lung cancer. General observations from the study: Clones of tumor-derived TCRs expanded in blood after radiotherapy plus ipilimumab.

Focal radiation was given together with CTLA-4 blockade (ipilimumab) to patients with chemo-refractory metastatic non-small-cell lung cancer. On this clone: The antigen remains undetermined.

Germline V gives CDR1 SQVTM, CDR2 ANQGSEA. This CDR3 has 15 amino acids. Trimming removed 0 bases at V and 3 bases at J, with 11 bases between. Clones were read by immunoSEQ multiplex PCR, and TCRdb kept only the in-frame ones, dropping some. The sample lists about 12,000 clones, roughly four fifths occurring once. The TCR was taken from a human donor with non-small cell lung cancer that progressed on radiotherapy plus ipilimumab. Sequenced material: peripheral blood, taken from a patient treated with radiotherapy plus ipilimumab. The chain links TRBV29-1 to TRBJ1-4; D gene unclear. The CDR3 nucleotides read TGCAGCGTTGAAGAGCACGGGTGGGCTAATGAAAAACTGTTTTTT. Translated: CSVEEHGWANEKLFF.